The 20 T cell receptor beta chains in this list originate from one sample, sequenced in a study of blood T cell repertoires in COVID-19. Some clones are missing from TCRdb's copy, which holds only in-frame ones; the method was immunoSEQ multiplex PCR. Altogether approximately 270,000 clones are present, around 88% being singletons, with the ten largest covering 6% to 6.5%. Sequenced sample: peripheral blood. The receptors stem from a woman in her twenties or thirties with COVID-19, enrolled during active disease.

The chain carries TRBV4-1 and TRBJ2-2; 13 bases align to TRBD2. The V and J ends lost 3 bases and 0 bases, in that order; junction bases with no gene match: 4. The CDR3 spans 18 residues. Germline V gene sequence: CDR1 MGHRA, CDR2 YSYEKL. CDR3 sequence reads: CASSQSTSGGTNTGELFF. CDR3 coding DNA: TGCGCCAGCAGCCAGTCGACTAGCGGGGGGACGAACACCGGGGAGCTGTTTTTT.

This chain links TRBV6-5 with TRBJ2-1, with D perhaps matching TRBD2 (5 bases). V lost 6 bases and J lost 7, with 10 bases in between. Germline lookup yields CDR1 MNHEY and CDR2 SVGAGI. CDR3 size: 12 residues. The CDR3 nucleotides are TGTGCCAGCAGGGGGTCGGGGAATGAGCAGTTCTTC. It encodes CASRGSGNEQFF.

The V and J genes are TRBV7-2 and TRBJ1-1; D remains unclear. Germline CDR1 reads SGHTA; CDR2 reads FQGNSA. Trimming removed 0 bases at V and 0 bases at J, with 11 bases between. The CDR3 covers 16 residues. In DNA form, the CDR3 reads TGTGCCAGCAGCTTAGCGCGGAGGGTTATGAACACTGAAGCTTTCTTT. Translating gives CASSLARRVMNTEAFF.

The table lists this clone with a count of one. V gene TRBV7-8 combines with J gene TRBJ2-5, with D tentatively TRBD2 (5 bases). Germline V gene sequence: CDR1 SGHVS, CDR2 FQNEAQ. This CDR3 is built from 16 residues. The V end was cut by 1 base, the J end by 0 bases, with 12 bases between. The CDR3 bases are TGTGCCAGCAGCTTAGGGCGGGCGATAAACCAAGAGACCCAGTACTTC. Translating gives CASSLGRAINQETQYF. Full variable domain (outside the CDR3, taken from reference TRBV7-8 and TRBJ2-5): GAGVSQSPRYKVAKRGQDVALRCDPISGHVSLFWYQQALGQGPEFLTYFQNEAQLDKSGLPSDRFFAERPEGSVSTLKIQRTQQEDSAVYLCASSLGRAINQETQYFGPGTRLLVL.

The chain is built from TRBV18 and TRBJ1-2; D possibly corresponds to TRBD1 (5 bases). The V and J ends lost 2 bases and 8 bases respectively, with 21 bases between them. The CDR3 covers 16 residues. The germline CDR1 and CDR2 sequences are KGHSH and LQKENI. CDR3 nucleotide sequence: TGTGCCAGCTCACCAACCCTCGCCGACAGCGAGGAGGGCTACACCTTC. Its translation: CASSPTLADSEEGYTF.

The chain combines TRBV19 with TRBJ1-1, with 7 bases identical to TRBD1. The CDR3 totals 14 residues. The germline gives CDR1 LNHDA, CDR2 SQIVND (reference sequence). After removal of 4 bases from V and 7 bases from J, the junction contained 9 bases not matched to a gene. CDR3 sequence: CASSTDRDGGEAFF. CDR3 nucleotide sequence: TGTGCCAGTAGTACCGACAGGGACGGGGGTGAAGCTTTCTTT.

This sequence joins TRBV5-1 and TRBJ2-3, with TRBD1 matching over 9 bases. V lost 3 bases and J lost 5; bases outside the gene matches: 7. The CDR3 runs 15 residues. Germline V CDR1 and CDR2: SGHRS, YFSETQ. In DNA, the CDR3 is TGCGCCAGCAGCTCGGGGGACAGGGTTGGAGATACGCAGTATTTT. Translation: CASSSGDRVGDTQYF.

This sequence joins TRBV7-2 and TRBJ2-7; 8 bases match TRBD2. This CDR3 is 15 amino acids long. Germline CDR1 is SGHTA and CDR2 is FQGNSA. The junction had 6 bases not matched to a gene; V was cut back by 1 base and J by 4 bases. CDR3: CASSLGGGRGYEQYF. CDR3 sequence (DNA): TGTGCCAGCAGCTTAGGCGGGGGGCGAGGATACGAGCAGTACTTC.

The rearrangement joins TRBV5-1 to TRBJ1-2; D may be TRBD1 (5 bases). The ends were cut back, 1 base at V and 6 bases at J, with 10 bases in the middle. The CDR3 totals 13 residues. Germline-derived CDR1 and CDR2 are SGHRS and YFSETQ. The CDR3 nucleotides are TGCGCCAGCAGCTTGACAGGAGAGGATGGCTACACCTTC. Protein sequence: CASSLTGEDGYTF. Together with reference TRBV5-1 and TRBJ1-2, the CDR3 gives the full variable domain: KAGVTQTPRYLIKTRGQQVTLSCSPISGHRSVSWYQQTPGQGLQFLFEYFSETQRNKGNFPGRFSGRQFSNSRSEMNVSTLELGDSALYLCASSLTGEDGYTFGSGTRLTVV.

The chain combines TRBV9 with TRBJ2-1, with 8 bases identical to TRBD2. V trimming: 4 bases; J trimming: 0 bases; junction bases outside the gene matches: 3. There are 15 residues in the CDR3. Germline V CDR1 and CDR2: SGDLS, YYNGEE. The chain's CDR3 is CASSLAGSSYNEQFF. CDR3 DNA: TGTGCCAGCAGCCTAGCGGGTAGCTCCTACAATGAGCAGTTCTTC. Full variable domain (rest looked up from reference TRBV9 and TRBJ2-1): DSGVTQTPKHLITATGQRVTLRCSPRSGDLSVYWYQQSLDQGLQFLIQYYNGEERAKGNILERFSAQQFPDLHSELNLSSLELGDSALYFCASSLAGSSYNEQFFGPGTRLTVL.

The V and J genes are TRBV28 and TRBJ1-4; TRBD1 matches 9 bases. Germline lookup yields CDR1 MDHEN and CDR2 SYDVKM. The CDR3 consists of 16 residues. V shed 5 bases, J shed 3 bases, and the junction held 7 bases outside the gene matches. CDR3 in amino acids: CASSNQQGAPNEKLFF. CDR3 coding DNA: TGTGCCAGCAGTAACCAACAGGGGGCGCCTAATGAAAAACTGTTTTTT.

The gene calls are TRBV7-8 and TRBJ2-7; TRBD1 matches 7 bases. The germline V gene has CDR1 SGHVS and CDR2 FQNEAQ. V shed 5 bases and J 3 bases; nucleotides not matched to a gene: 10. The CDR3 totals 15 residues. The CDR3 here is CASSIDRDPYYEQYF. In DNA form, the CDR3 reads TGTGCCAGCAGCATCGACAGGGATCCCTACTACGAGCAGTACTTC.

CDR3 bases: TGTGCCAGCAGCTTAGGGCGACTGTCGCAGTATTTT. This codes for CASSLGRLSQYF. This sequence joins TRBV7-9 and TRBJ2-3; D not resolved. The CDR3 is made up of 12 amino acids. CDR1 is SEHNR, CDR2 FQNEAQ, per germline (reference sequence). V lost 1 base, J lost 10 bases, and 9 bases lay in between. Together with reference TRBV7-9 and TRBJ2-3, the CDR3 gives the full variable domain: DTGVSQNPRHKITKRGQNVTFRCDPISEHNRLYWYRQTLGQGPEFLTYFQNEAQLEKSRLLSDRFSAERPKGSFSTLEIQRTEQGDSAMYLCASSLGRLSQYFGPGTRLTVL.

J is TRBJ2-6 and V is TRBV6-5; the D gene is possibly TRBD1 (6 bases). Trimming took off 5 bases at V and 1 base at J, with 9 bases between the two ends. The CDR3 contains 15 residues. CDR1 MNHEY and CDR2 SVGAGI come from the germline V gene. DNA for the CDR3: TGTGCCAGCAGTCGGACAGCTTCTGGGGCCAACGTCCTGACTTTC. Encoded protein: CASSRTASGANVLTF.

The rearrangement uses TRBV2 and TRBJ1-5; 9 nucleotides line up with TRBD1. The CDR3 sequence is 14 residues long. V shed 7 bases and J 4 bases; nucleotides not matched to a gene: 5. Germline lookup yields CDR1 SNHLY and CDR2 FYNNEI. DNA for the CDR3: TGTGCCAGCACTCTCGGACAGGGGAATCAGCCCCAGCATTTT. Its protein product is CASTLGQGNQPQHF. Based on the CDR3 plus reference TRBV2 and TRBJ1-5, the full variable domain is EPEVTQTPSHQVTQMGQEVILRCVPISNHLYFYWYRQILGQKVEFLVSFYNNEISEKSEIFDDQFSVERPDGSNFTLKIRSTKLEDSAMYFCASTLGQGNQPQHFGDGTRLSIL.

This clone was found a few times. V gene TRBV24-1 combines with J gene TRBJ2-7, with 7 bases aligning to TRBD1. Germline CDR1 is KGHDR and CDR2 is SFDVKD. V lost 11 bases, J lost 2 bases, and 14 bases stayed unmatched. This CDR3 contains 15 residues. CDR3 sequence (DNA): TGTGCCATGGGGACAGCGTTGCTTTACACCTACGAGCAGTACGTC. Its translation: CAMGTALLYTYEQYV.

The V gene is TRBV19, the J gene TRBJ2-7, with TRBD2 matching 12 bases. The CDR3 consists of 17 residues. The J segment lost 4 bases and the V segment lost 1 base, leaving 8 bases of the junction unmatched. Germline loops: CDR1 LNHDA, CDR2 SQIVND (reference sequence). CDR3 DNA: TGTGCCAGTAGTATAGTGGCGACTAGCGGGAGAATGTACGAGCAGTACGTC. It translates to CASSIVATSGRMYEQYV.

The chain combines TRBV3-1 (or the pseudogene TRBV3-2) with TRBJ2-4; 12 bases line up with TRBD2. CDR1 is LGHDT and CDR2 is YNNKEL in the germline V gene (reference sequence). CDR3 size: 18 residues. Germline trimming cut 0 bases from V and 9 bases from J; bases unmatched to any gene: 12. The CDR3 loop reads CASSQDLLTTSGRGIQYF. CDR3 nucleotides: TGTGCCAGCAGCCAAGACCTCCTGACGACTAGCGGGAGAGGCATTCAGTACTTC.

V is TRBV12-2 and J is TRBJ2-7; the table's D call, TRBD2, was not checked against the DNA. TRBV12-2 counts as a pseudogene. The CDR3 consists of 16 residues. The CDR3 reads CASRSTLQGGSYEQYV. In DNA form, the CDR3 reads TGTGCAAGTCGCTCAACCTTACAGGGCGGGAGCTACGAGCAGTACGTC.

The table lists this clone with a few counts. V usage is TRBV2 and J usage is TRBJ1-4; 7 bases match TRBD1. Germline CDR1 reads SNHLY; CDR2 reads FYNNEI. The CDR3 is made up of 15 amino acids. V lost 4 bases to trimming and J lost 10 bases; unmatched junction nucleotides: 12. The CDR3 DNA sequence: TGTGCCAGCAGTGTAAACAGGGGTAAAGATCGAAAACTGTTTTTT. It codes for CASSVNRGKDRKLFF. Variable domain in full (rest from reference TRBV2 and TRBJ1-4): EPEVTQTPSHQVTQMGQEVILRCVPISNHLYFYWYRQILGQKVEFLVSFYNNEISEKSEIFDDQFSVERPDGSNFTLKIRSTKLEDSAMYFCASSVNRGKDRKLFFGSGTQLSVL.